This T cell receptor beta chain was captured by sequencing in a study of T-cell memory formation after mild COVID-19. Turning to the study itself: Most TCR clusters belonged to a single donor.

The V gene's germline CDR1 is DFQATT and CDR2 SNEGSKA (reference sequence). Trimming removed 0 bases from V and 3 bases from J; junction bases left unmatched: 4. The CDR3 extends over 14 amino acids. From 5'RACE with constant-segment primers came TCR alpha and TCR beta cDNA libraries that carried sample barcodes and UMIs. TCRdb reanalysed the 5' RACE reads using MiXCR and keeps one entry per CDR3 protein. This sample has approximately 170,000 distinct CDR3 sequences, with 10% to 15% found just once. The source is a man younger than 35 who had mild COVID-19 (a few samples of this study predate the infection). Cell type and time point are not known. The specimen sequenced was PBMCs or a T cell subset sorted from them (not recorded which). The genes are TRBV20-1 and TRBJ1-1; 7 nucleotides match TRBD1. CDR3 DNA: TGCAGTGCTAGAGATAGGACAGGTCACACTGAAGCTTTCTTT. It translates to CSARDRTGHTEAFF.